Listed here are 14 T cell receptor beta chains from one sample, sequenced in a study of early T cells in non-severe SARS-CoV-2 infection. MiXCR was run by TCRdb on the 5' RACE reads, yielding one entry per CDR3 protein. Altogether about 83,000 distinct CDR3 sequences are present, roughly an eighth being singletons, with the ten largest covering 5% to 8%. Sequencing was done on a sample of whole blood. The receptor set was obtained from an adult who was a healthcare worker with PCR-confirmed SARS-CoV-2 infection or an uninfected control (not recorded which).

V gene TRBV6-1 combines with J gene TRBJ2-5, with unresolved D. CDR3 length equals 12 residues. Per the germline V gene, CDR1 is MNHNS and CDR2 is SASEGT. Trimming stripped 4 bases from V and 4 bases from J, with 7 bases between. Here the CDR3 reads CASSVGGETQYF. The CDR3 nucleotides read TGTGCCAGCAGTGTAGGCGGAGAGACCCAGTACTTC.

This clonotype was observed a few times. The V and J genes are TRBV7-9 and TRBJ1-1; D is possibly TRBD1 (5 bases). Germline V CDR1 and CDR2: SEHNR, FQNEAQ (reference sequence). The CDR3 extends over 14 amino acids. V lost 5 bases and J 5 bases, leaving 15 bases between the germline ends. CDR3 sequence (DNA): TGTGCCAGCAGCCCTGGTGCGGGGGGTACTGAAGCTTTCTTT. Its protein is CASSPGAGGTEAFF. The full variable domain, rest sourced from reference TRBV7-9 and TRBJ1-1, is DTGVSQNPRHKITKRGQNVTFRCDPISEHNRLYWYRQTLGQGPEFLTYFQNEAQLEKSRLLSDRFSAERPKGSFSTLEIQRTEQGDSAMYLCASSPGAGGTEAFFGQGTRLTVV.

The CDR3 coding sequence is TGTGCCAGCAGCGACGCCGGGTCTGGAAACACCATATATTTT. As protein: CASSDAGSGNTIYF. The chain has TRBV7-6 and TRBJ1-3; D gene uncertain. The CDR3 spans 14 residues. CDR1 and CDR2 from the germline V gene are SGHVS and FNYEAQ. V was clipped by 5 bases and J by 1 base, with 9 bases between them. Full variable domain (missing parts from reference TRBV7-6 and TRBJ1-3): GAGVSQSPRYKVTKRGQDVALRCDPISGHVSLYWYRQALGQGPEFLTYFNYEAQQDKSGLPNDRFSAERPEGSISTLTIQRTEQRDSAMYRCASSDAGSGNTIYFGEGSWLTVV.

This chain uses TRBV6-6 with TRBJ1-1; D may be TRBD1 (5 bases). This CDR3 region has 14 residues. V was cut by 5 bases and J by 8 bases, with 18 bases left in between. Germline loops: CDR1 MNHNY, CDR2 SVGAGI (reference sequence). CDR3 in DNA: TGTGCCAGCAGTCCCCGGGGCCCGAACGGGGAAGCTTTCTTT. It codes for CASSPRGPNGEAFF.

The chain carries TRBV9 and TRBJ2-5; no reliable D call. The CDR3 spans 15 residues. Per the germline V gene, CDR1 is SGDLS and CDR2 is YYNGEE. V was trimmed by 4 bases and J by 5 bases, leaving 18 bases between them. Here the CDR3 DNA reads TGTGCCAGCAGCCCCGGAGAGTGGGGTCCCGAGACCCAGTACTTC. Residues: CASSPGEWGPETQYF.

This clonotype was detected a few times. The chain has TRBV11-2 and TRBJ2-7, with 7 bases aligning to TRBD2. Germline V lookup: CDR1 SGHAT, CDR2 FQNNGV. With 5 bases clipped from V and 4 bases from J, the junction kept 5 bases outside the gene matches. The CDR3 sequence is 13 residues long. The CDR3 nucleotides are TGTGCCAGCAGCCCAGGACTAGTTTACGAGCAGTACTTC. Translation: CASSPGLVYEQYF.

The chain joins TRBV20-1 to TRBJ1-4, with D hard to call. V dropped 2 bases and J dropped 5 bases, with 6 bases sitting between them. The germline CDR1 and CDR2 sequences are DFQATT and SNEGSKA (reference sequence). The CDR3 has 12 residues. In nucleotides, the CDR3 is TGCAGTGCTAGAAGTCAGAATGAAAAACTGTTTTTT. Amino acid sequence: CSARSQNEKLFF.

The sample holds many counts of this clonotype. This chain connects TRBV3-1 to TRBJ1-5, with 9 bases fitting TRBD1. V lost 2 bases, J lost 5 bases, and 7 bases stayed unmatched. This CDR3 has 16 residues. In germline, CDR1 is LGHDT, CDR2 YNNKEL (reference sequence). As DNA, the CDR3 is TGTGCCAGCAGCCAAAATGCCGGGACAGGGCATCAGCCCCAGCATTTT. This gives the protein CASSQNAGTGHQPQHF.

This clonotype was observed a handful of times. The genes are TRBV29-1 and TRBJ2-7, with 7 nucleotides matching TRBD2. The germline V gene encodes CDR1 SQVTM and CDR2 ANQGSEA. The CDR3 runs to 14 residues. The junction had 4 bases not matched to a gene; V was cut back by 0 bases and J by 2 bases. In nucleotides, the CDR3 is TGCAGCGTTGAAGATACCGGGACTACCTACGAGCAGTACTTC. Amino acids: CSVEDTGTTYEQYF.

This clonotype was detected a few times. The chain is built from TRBV27 and TRBJ2-1; 8 bases match TRBD1. V gave up 2 bases and J gave up 4 bases; unmatched junction bases: 1. The V gene's germline CDR1 is MNHEY and CDR2 SMNVEV (reference sequence). The CDR3 sequence is 14 residues long. Here the CDR3 DNA reads TGTGCCAGCAGTTTACGACAGGGGTACAATGAGCAGTTCTTC. Protein product: CASSLRQGYNEQFF.

This clonotype showed up many times. This sequence joins TRBV7-3 and TRBJ2-7, with D unclear. Trimming took 2 bases from V and 3 from J, leaving 11 bases between them. The germline V gene encodes CDR1 SGHTA and CDR2 FQGTGA. The length of the CDR3 is 14 residues. The CDR3 is CASSLARFRYEQYF. CDR3 sequence (DNA): TGTGCCAGCAGCTTAGCCAGGTTCCGCTACGAGCAGTACTTC.

This clonotype has more than one count but fewer than ten. This chain joins TRBV5-1 and TRBJ2-7; 14 bases match TRBD2. Germline CDR1 is SGHRS and CDR2 is YFSETQ. V dropped 0 bases and J dropped 5; count of bases not matched to a gene: 7. CDR3 size: 17 residues. The CDR3 DNA follows: TGCGCCAGCAGCTTGGGGGGACTAGCGGGAGCCTATAACGAGCAGTACTTC. Translated: CASSLGGLAGAYNEQYF.

The CDR3 region is CASSSTGGPNTGELFF. CDR3 in DNA: TGCGCCAGCAGCTCAACAGGGGGCCCGAACACCGGGGAGCTGTTTTTT. The genes are TRBV5-1 and TRBJ2-2; TRBD1 matches 9 bases. Trimming cost V 3 bases and J 0 bases; bases outside gene matches: 3. CDR1 is SGHRS, CDR2 YFSETQ, per germline. This CDR3 has 16 residues.

This clonotype was picked up many times. The V call is TRBV7-6, the J call TRBJ2-7; TRBD2 might be the D (6 bases). This CDR3 has 12 amino acids. Trimming stripped 4 bases from V and 5 bases from J, with 9 bases between. CDR1 and CDR2 from the germline V gene are SGHVS and FNYEAQ. The CDR3 DNA reads TGTGCCAGCAGCTCAAGGAGGGACGAGCAGTACTTC. This codes for CASSSRRDEQYF.